This TCR beta chain comes out of a study of blood T cell repertoires in COVID-19. Those who participated ranged in age from roughly 18 to 90 years and resided in about 24 US areas. Each participant's cohort was designated according to participant-reported clinical history. Recovery among Cohort 3 donors was established by two negative PCRs, clearance, or symptom resolution. Method: immunoSEQ multiplex PCR; TCRdb's copy keeps in-frame clones and lacks some. The repertoire holds fewer than 400,000 clones, roughly 88% seen once, with roughly 2% in the top ten. Sequencing was done on a sample of PBMCs or T cells enriched from blood (not recorded which). The clonotype comes from a man between 25 and 39 years old who had recovered from COVID-19.

DNA of the CDR3: TGTGCCAGCAGCCCCCTCCCGGGGACAGGGAGAAATGAAAAACTGTTTTTT. This codes for CASSPLPGTGRNEKLFF. The J gene is TRBJ1-4, the V gene TRBV7-9; TRBD1 aligns across 9 bases. Per germline, CDR1 SEHNR and CDR2 FQNEAQ (reference sequence). The V and J ends lost 5 bases and 5 bases, in that order; junction bases with no gene match: 12. The CDR3 runs 17 residues.